The 14 T cell receptor beta chains below were found in one sample sequenced in a study of vaccination effects on CD4 cells after COVID-19. Antigen specificity for these receptors is unknown. Culturing for roughly 10 days preceded CD4+ T cell isolation. Either the mRNA-1273 or the BNT162b2 vaccine was given to participants as two doses. The method was immunoSEQ multiplex PCR; TCRdb's version includes in-frame clones alone and lacks a portion of them. The profile shows approximately 9,800 clones, roughly 80% of them singletons. Sequenced here: CD4+ T cells from PBMCs cultured without peptide, sampled after COVID-19 vaccination. The receptor set was obtained from a human donor who received a COVID-19 vaccine.

V usage is TRBV10-3 and J usage is TRBJ1-2; D is ambiguous. Deletions cut 7 bases from V and 0 bases from J, with 15 bases between. The germline V gene has CDR1 ENHRY and CDR2 SYGVKD. The CDR3 has 15 residues. The DNA for the CDR3 is TGTGCCATCACCGGAGGGCGGATGACTAACTATGGCTACACCTTC. Amino acids: CAITGGRMTNYGYTF.

In its sample, this clone was seen once. The V and J genes are TRBV29-1 and TRBJ2-2; 9 nucleotides align to TRBD2. Germline V gene data show CDR1 as SQVTM and CDR2 as ANQGSEA. This CDR3 has 14 amino acids. V was clipped by 6 bases and J by 3 bases; unmatched bases: 5. The CDR3 sequence is CSVLGLADTGELFF. The CDR3 region has the DNA TGCAGCGTCTTGGGACTAGCAGACACCGGGGAGCTGTTTTTT.

As DNA, the CDR3 is TGTGCCAGCAGTTACAGGGGGCTCACAGATACGCAGTATTTT. Its protein is CASSYRGLTDTQYF. This chain links TRBV6-5 with TRBJ2-3, with TRBD1 matching over 7 bases. Germline values: CDR1 MNHEY, CDR2 SVGAGI. J was trimmed by 2 bases and V by 2 bases; bases with no gene match: 1. This CDR3 comprises 14 residues.

The chain uses TRBV28 and TRBJ2-2; D call uncertain. V lost 6 bases and J 0 bases, leaving 8 bases between the germline ends. CDR1 and CDR2 (germline): MDHEN, SYDVKM. The CDR3 runs 14 residues. CDR3 amino acids: CASSQETNTGELFF. The CDR3 bases are TGTGCCAGCAGCCAGGAGACGAACACCGGGGAGCTGTTTTTT.

The chain couples TRBV2 to TRBJ1-2; D may be TRBD1 (6 bases). The germline gives CDR1 SNHLY, CDR2 FYNNEI. The CDR3 covers 14 residues. V was trimmed by 1 base and J by 6 bases, leaving 12 bases between them. CDR3 bases: TGTGCCAGCAGTGAAGAGTGGGGGCGGAATGGCTACACCTTC. Residues: CASSEEWGRNGYTF.

This clone was seen more than once but under ten times. The chain is built from TRBV10-3 and TRBJ2-7, with D uncertain. Germline-derived CDR1 and CDR2 are ENHRY and SYGVKD. V dropped 4 bases and J dropped 1 base, with 11 bases sitting between them. This CDR3 is 14 amino acids long. CDR3 loop: CAISGSRSSYEQYF. In DNA form, the CDR3 reads TGTGCCATCAGTGGCTCCAGAAGTTCCTACGAGCAGTACTTC.

This clone has a handful of counts. The genes are TRBV19 and TRBJ2-1; D could derive from TRBD1 or TRBD2 (5 bases each). The CDR3 spans 17 residues. Germline assignment: CDR1 LNHDA and CDR2 SQIVND (reference sequence). V was clipped by 5 bases and J by 6 bases, with 23 bases between them. Written as DNA, the CDR3 is TGTGCCAGTAGTCCCTCCTCCGGGACCCGATGGGGCAATGAGCAGTTCTTC. Protein product: CASSPSSGTRWGNEQFF.

V usage is TRBV4-3 and J usage is TRBJ1-1; D unclear. V lost 0 bases, J lost 1 base, and 12 bases lay in between. The CDR3 loop spans 16 amino acids. CDR1 and CDR2 from the germline V gene are LGHNA and YSLEER. CDR3 region: CASSQDRKGGNTEAFF. Here the CDR3 DNA reads TGCGCCAGCAGCCAAGATCGGAAGGGAGGGAACACTGAAGCTTTCTTT.

This chain joins TRBV7-2 and TRBJ2-1, with D uncertain. Germline assignment: CDR1 SGHTA and CDR2 FQGNSA. There are 13 residues in the CDR3. The germline V and J ends were trimmed by 4 bases and 5 bases, with 9 bases remaining between them. The CDR3 region has the DNA TGTGCCAGCAGCTCTAGGGCCGACAATGAGCAGTTCTTC. Its protein is CASSSRADNEQFF.

This clone has only a few counts. This sequence joins TRBV7-8 and TRBJ1-1, with no clear D. Germline loops: CDR1 SGHVS, CDR2 FQNEAQ. The CDR3 has 14 residues. The V gene lost 6 bases and the J gene lost 5 bases, with 16 bases spanning the gap. In nucleotides, the CDR3 is TGTGCCAGCAGGCCGGACGGCCGAAGAACTGAAGCTTTCTTT. The encoded protein is CASRPDGRRTEAFF.

The rearrangement links TRBV5-1 to TRBJ1-3, with 8 positions matching TRBD1. Germline V CDR1 and CDR2: SGHRS, YFSETQ. The V gene end was trimmed by 6 bases and the J gene end by 0 bases; junction bases not matched to a gene: 5. CDR3 length: 15 residues. The CDR3 region has the DNA TGCGCCAGCACCCGGACAGGGAGCTCTGGAAACACCATATATTTT. It specifies CASTRTGSSGNTIYF.

This chain joins TRBV29-1 and TRBJ2-7; TRBD1 or TRBD2 may be the D gene (5 bases each). The CDR3 consists of 15 residues. Germline values: CDR1 SQVTM, CDR2 ANQGSEA. V lost 5 bases and J 8 bases, leaving 25 bases between the germline ends. The CDR3 DNA reads TGCAGCGTTTTCGGGGAACACAGGAGAAAATGGAAGCAGTACTTC. This sequence encodes CSVFGEHRRKWKQYF.

The chain is built from TRBV18 and TRBJ2-7; TRBD1 is a possible D gene (5 bases). This CDR3 comprises 15 residues. Between the trimmed V and J ends, which lost 4 bases and 4 bases, there was a span of 17 bases. CDR1 and CDR2 from the germline V gene are KGHSH and LQKENI. The CDR3: CASSLLPAGAYEQYF. The CDR3 DNA reads as TGTGCCAGCTCACTGCTGCCGGCTGGGGCGTACGAGCAGTACTTC.

The chain couples TRBV5-1 to TRBJ2-1; D gene uncertain. With 0 bases removed from V and 9 bases from J, the gap between germline ends came to 7 bases. Germline V gene data show CDR1 as SGHRS and CDR2 as YFSETQ. The CDR3 spans 12 residues. CDR3 in DNA: TGCGCCAGCAGCTTGGAAGGCATTGAGCAGTTCTTC. Translating gives CASSLEGIEQFF. The full variable domain, completed using reference TRBV5-1 and TRBJ2-1, is KAGVTQTPRYLIKTRGQQVTLSCSPISGHRSVSWYQQTPGQGLQFLFEYFSETQRNKGNFPGRFSGRQFSNSRSEMNVSTLELGDSALYLCASSLEGIEQFFGPGTRLTVL.